The 31 T cell receptor beta chains reported below all come from one sample, sequenced in a study of glioma-infiltrating T cells after dendritic cell vaccination. Time point indicated: after dendritic cell vaccination, including at tumor progression/relapse. Clones were read by immunoSEQ multiplex PCR, and TCRdb kept only the in-frame ones, dropping some. This table holds about 87,000 clones, around 83% found once. The source was blood, collected after dendritic cell vaccination. Receptors originate from a human donor with glioblastoma.

The gene calls are TRBV5-1 and TRBJ2-7, with D perhaps TRBD1 (6 bases). The CDR3 is 17 amino acids. The V end was cut by 0 bases, the J end by 2 bases, with 18 bases between. Germline assignment: CDR1 SGHRS and CDR2 YFSETQ. CDR3: CASSLAFGDMNPYEQYF. Here the CDR3 DNA reads TGCGCCAGCAGCTTGGCCTTCGGGGACATGAACCCCTACGAGCAGTACTTC.

The V and J genes are TRBV7-6 and TRBJ2-6; D possibly corresponds to TRBD1 (5 bases). Germline values: CDR1 SGHVS, CDR2 FNYEAQ. Trimming removed 5 bases from V and 2 bases from J, with 16 bases in between. There are 17 residues in the CDR3. CDR3 nucleotide sequence: TGTGCCAGCAGCCATCCCAGGGAAAGGGCTGGGGCCAACGTCCTGACTTTC. This codes for CASSHPRERAGANVLTF.

The chain couples TRBV7-6 to TRBJ1-1; TRBD1 aligns across 8 bases. The V gene end was trimmed by 1 base and the J gene end by 12 bases; junction bases not matched to a gene: 13. Germline-derived CDR1 and CDR2 are SGHVS and FNYEAQ. The CDR3 is 15 amino acids. CDR3 bases: TGTGCCAGCAGCTTAGAGGCCGGACAGGGCTCTTCTTCTTTCTTT. Its protein is CASSLEAGQGSSSFF.

V usage is TRBV12-5 and J usage is TRBJ1-5; TRBD1 is a possible D gene (6 bases). V was pared by 0 bases and J by 4 bases, with 13 bases between. The CDR3 has 16 residues. Germline loops: CDR1 LGHNT, CDR2 FRNRAP. CDR3 DNA: TGTGCTAGTGGTTTGGTACAGGGAGCCCCAAATCAGCCCCAGCATTTT. It specifies CASGLVQGAPNQPQHF.

The chain employs TRBV6-5 and TRBJ1-4; D might be TRBD1 (5 bases). V shed 6 bases and J shed 7 bases, with 12 bases lying between them. The CDR3 loop spans 13 amino acids. CDR1 MNHEY and CDR2 SVGAGI come from the germline V gene. CDR3 region: CASRYGGVEKLFF. Here the CDR3 DNA reads TGTGCCAGCAGGTATGGGGGGGTTGAAAAACTGTTTTTT.

This sequence joins TRBV19 and TRBJ2-1, with D perhaps TRBD2 (5 bases). There are 14 residues in the CDR3. Trimming stripped 5 bases from V and 7 bases from J, with 15 bases between. Germline V gives CDR1 LNHDA, CDR2 SQIVND (reference sequence). In DNA form, the CDR3 reads TGTGCCAGTAGTTACGGTAAACCGGGGAATGAGCAGTTCTTC. It yields the protein CASSYGKPGNEQFF.

The chain combines TRBV18 with TRBJ2-7, with 8 bases aligning to TRBD1. The J segment lost 6 bases and the V segment lost 3 bases, leaving 10 bases of the junction unmatched. Germline lookup yields CDR1 KGHSH and CDR2 LQKENI. The CDR3 consists of 15 residues. The CDR3 loop is CASSPWTGSSAEQYF. The CDR3 coding sequence is TGTGCCAGCTCACCTTGGACAGGGAGCAGCGCCGAGCAGTACTTC.

J is TRBJ2-2 and V is TRBV7-9; D possibly corresponds to TRBD2 (5 bases). The CDR3 contains 15 residues. The V gene lost 0 bases and the J gene lost 2 bases, with 7 bases spanning the gap. Germline CDR1 and CDR2: SEHNR and FQNEAQ (reference sequence). CDR3 DNA: TGTGCCAGCAGCTTAGCCACTAGTAACACCGGGGAGCTGTTTTTT. Residues: CASSLATSNTGELFF.

The V and J genes are TRBV6-5 and TRBJ1-5; D uncertain. Germline CDR1 is MNHEY and CDR2 is SVGAGI. This CDR3 is 12 amino acids long. V shed 6 bases and J shed 3 bases, with 6 bases lying between them. Here the CDR3 DNA reads TGTGCCAGCAGCCCTCCCAATCAGCCCCAGCATTTT. This encodes CASSPPNQPQHF.

The rearrangement joins TRBV9 to TRBJ1-2; the match to TRBD1 covers 8 bases. This CDR3 is built from 15 residues. Looked up from germline, CDR1 is SGDLS and CDR2 is YYNGEE. V gave up 5 bases and J gave up 8 bases; unmatched junction bases: 14. In nucleotides, the CDR3 is TGTGCCAGCAGTGATACCACAGGGGGGAGGGGCGGCTACACCTTC. This translates into CASSDTTGGRGGYTF.

The chain links TRBV20-1 to TRBJ1-3, with no clear D. Germline-derived CDR1 and CDR2 are DFQATT and SNEGSKA (reference sequence). This CDR3 region has 11 residues. CDR3 sequence: CSWSSGNTIYF. The CDR3 DNA reads TGCAGCTGGAGCTCTGGAAACACCATATATTTT.

The chain combines TRBV5-1 with TRBJ2-5; D possibly corresponds to TRBD2 (5 bases). Trimming stripped 4 bases from V and 2 bases from J, with 9 bases between. Germline values: CDR1 SGHRS, CDR2 YFSETQ. CDR3 size: 13 residues. DNA of the CDR3: TGCGCCAGCAGCCCCGGGGTGCAAGAGACCCAGTACTTC. This sequence encodes CASSPGVQETQYF.

In this sample, this clone turned up a few times. The chain recombines TRBV2 with TRBJ2-4; D remains ambiguous. The CDR3 extends over 13 amino acids. Between the trimmed V and J ends, which lost 0 bases and 3 bases, there was a span of 3 bases. Germline CDR1 and CDR2: SNHLY and FYNNEI. The CDR3 nucleotides read TGTGCCAGCAGTGAAGCCAACAAAAACATTCAGTACTTC. Amino acid sequence: CASSEANKNIQYF.

The genes are TRBV7-2 and TRBJ1-4; the D is unclear. The CDR3 has 13 residues. Germline V gene data show CDR1 as SGHTA and CDR2 as FQGNSA. Trimming left V 0 bases short and J 6 bases short, with 5 bases between. The CDR3 bases are TGTGCCAGCAGCTTAGCACAAGATGAAAAACTGTTTTTT. Protein product: CASSLAQDEKLFF.

V is TRBV30 and J is TRBJ1-1; perhaps TRBD1 as D (5 bases). V was trimmed by 0 bases and J by 0 bases, leaving 11 bases between them. The CDR3 length is 15 residues. Germline CDR1 and CDR2: GTSNPN and SVGIG (reference sequence). The CDR3 sequence is CAWSVGEVMNTEAFF. CDR3 coding DNA: TGTGCCTGGAGTGTAGGGGAAGTCATGAACACTGAAGCTTTCTTT.

This rearrangement joins TRBV19 to TRBJ2-1; TRBD1 aligns across 10 bases. Germline lookup yields CDR1 LNHDA and CDR2 SQIVND (reference sequence). The CDR3 is 17 amino acids. Trimming took 5 bases from V and 4 from J; bases not matched to a gene: 11. CDR3 region: CASSANTPGQGYNEQFF. The CDR3 DNA reads as TGTGCCAGTAGTGCAAACACACCGGGACAGGGGTACAATGAGCAGTTCTTC.

A single count supports this clone. CDR3 residues: CATSRDAWADSSLYEQYF. Written as DNA, the CDR3 is TGTGCCACCAGCAGAGACGCTTGGGCGGACAGTTCCCTATACGAGCAGTACTTC. The chain couples TRBV15 to TRBJ2-7, with D perhaps TRBD1 (6 bases). This CDR3 comprises 18 residues. V was pared by 0 bases and J by 4 bases, with 22 bases between. Germline values: CDR1 LNHNV, CDR2 YYDKDF (reference sequence).

The chain carries TRBV7-2 and TRBJ2-3; no firm D call. V was pared by 1 base and J by 4 bases, with 9 bases between. This CDR3 is 14 amino acids long. The V gene's germline CDR1 is SGHTA and CDR2 FQGNSA. DNA for the CDR3: TGTGCCAGCAGCTTAGAGACCGGGTCAGATACGCAGTATTTT. The encoded protein is CASSLETGSDTQYF.

The sample holds a few counts of this clone. V and J are TRBV2 and TRBJ1-5; TRBD1 aligns across 10 bases. The ends lost 5 bases at V and 2 bases at J; junction bases unmatched: 6. This CDR3 has 16 amino acids. Germline CDR1 reads SNHLY; CDR2 reads FYNNEI. The CDR3 spells CASSLAGTGGNQPQHF. CDR3 nucleotides: TGTGCCAGCAGTTTGGCCGGGACAGGGGGCAATCAGCCCCAGCATTTT. The full variable domain, its missing parts supplied by reference TRBV2 and TRBJ1-5, is EPEVTQTPSHQVTQMGQEVILRCVPISNHLYFYWYRQILGQKVEFLVSFYNNEISEKSEIFDDQFSVERPDGSNFTLKIRSTKLEDSAMYFCASSLAGTGGNQPQHFGDGTRLSIL.

There are a few counts of this clone. CDR3 nucleotides: TGTGCCAGCAGTCTACCGGGACTACCAGATACGCAGTATTTT. Amino acids: CASSLPGLPDTQYF. The chain couples TRBV6-5 to TRBJ2-3; 7 bases match TRBD2. CDR1 and CDR2 (germline): MNHEY, SVGAGI. V lost 5 bases and J lost 4; bases outside the gene matches: 6. This CDR3 region has 14 residues.

The V and J genes are TRBV19 and TRBJ1-4, with 9 bases aligning to TRBD1. This CDR3 spans 17 amino acids. Germline V gene data show CDR1 as LNHDA and CDR2 as SQIVND (reference sequence). J was trimmed by 8 bases and V by 3 bases; bases with no gene match: 13. In DNA, the CDR3 is TGTGCCAGTAGTATTCCGGGACAGGGATCTTATGTGGAAAAACTGTTTTTT. It translates to CASSIPGQGSYVEKLFF.

The V call is TRBV5-4, the J call TRBJ1-4; D not resolved. The CDR3 is made up of 15 amino acids. Germline-derived CDR1 and CDR2 are SGHNT and YYREEE (reference sequence). Between the trimmed V and J ends, which lost 2 bases and 5 bases, there was a span of 13 bases. CDR3 residues: CASSFQALGNEKLFF. The DNA for the CDR3 is TGTGCCAGCAGCTTCCAGGCACTAGGGAATGAAAAACTGTTTTTT.

This clone was detected a few times. V is TRBV10-2 and J is TRBJ2-5; weak D call: TRBD1 (5 bases). Germline CDR1 is WSHSY and CDR2 is SAAADI. The CDR3 spans 14 residues. V lost 5 bases, J lost 5 bases, and 15 bases lay in between. CDR3 in amino acids: CASSPTAHRETQYF. The DNA of the CDR3 is TGCGCCAGCAGTCCGACAGCCCATCGGGAGACCCAGTACTTC.

V gene TRBV5-6 combines with J gene TRBJ1-2, with TRBD1 identical over 8 bases. V shed 4 bases and J 2 bases; nucleotides not matched to a gene: 4. The CDR3 is made up of 14 amino acids. Germline CDR1 and CDR2: SGHDT and YYEEEE. The CDR3 loop reads CASSPDRGNYGYTF. The DNA of the CDR3 is TGTGCCAGCAGCCCTGACAGGGGAAACTATGGCTACACCTTC.

The genes are TRBV29-1 and TRBJ2-5; tentative D call: TRBD1 (6 bases). In germline, CDR1 is SQVTM, CDR2 ANQGSEA. CDR3 size: 13 residues. V shed 3 bases and J shed 4 bases, with 12 bases lying between them. The CDR3 nucleotides are TGCAGCGTTGATCGAGGGGGTGGAGAGACCCAGTACTTC. Encoded protein: CSVDRGGGETQYF.

The CDR3 sequence is CASSKDRPPGSPLHF. In DNA, the CDR3 is TGTGCCAGCTCAAAGGACAGACCTCCGGGTTCACCCCTCCACTTT. The chain is built from TRBV18 and TRBJ1-6; possible D gene TRBD1, 6 bases. V was trimmed by 5 bases and J by 9 bases, leaving 17 bases between them. Germline lookup yields CDR1 KGHSH and CDR2 LQKENI. The CDR3 totals 15 residues.

The rearrangement joins TRBV5-1 to TRBJ1-2; no definite D call. V was pared by 2 bases and J by 8 bases, with 19 bases between. CDR1 and CDR2 from the germline V gene are SGHRS and YFSETQ. This CDR3 has 15 residues. The CDR3 here is CASSLVLGSSVGYTF. The CDR3 nucleotides are TGCGCCAGCAGCTTAGTGCTCGGGAGCTCCGTCGGCTACACCTTC. The variable domain in full, completed from reference TRBV5-1 and TRBJ1-2, reads KAGVTQTPRYLIKTRGQQVTLSCSPISGHRSVSWYQQTPGQGLQFLFEYFSETQRNKGNFPGRFSGRQFSNSRSEMNVSTLELGDSALYLCASSLVLGSSVGYTFGSGTRLTVV.

The chain couples TRBV7-9 to TRBJ1-2; 7 bases agree with TRBD1. Looked up from germline, CDR1 is SEHNR and CDR2 is FQNEAQ (reference sequence). The CDR3 consists of 14 residues. With V trimmed by 5 bases and J by 2 bases, 5 bases remained unmatched. CDR3 sequence: CASSPGQKNYGYTF. CDR3 nucleotide sequence: TGTGCCAGCAGCCCGGGACAGAAAAACTATGGCTACACCTTC.

This chain uses TRBV5-1 with TRBJ1-3; D may be TRBD1 (5 bases). With 0 bases removed from V and 4 bases from J, the gap between germline ends came to 14 bases. Germline V gene data show CDR1 as SGHRS and CDR2 as YFSETQ. This CDR3 region has 16 residues. CDR3 amino acids: CASSLGRGLAGNTIYF. The DNA of the CDR3 is TGCGCCAGCAGCTTGGGAAGGGGCTTGGCGGGAAACACCATATATTTT.

V gene TRBV9 combines with J gene TRBJ1-2, with 8 bases identical to TRBD1. The germline gives CDR1 SGDLS, CDR2 YYNGEE. There are 18 residues in the CDR3. V lost 0 bases to trimming and J lost 7 bases; unmatched junction nucleotides: 17. Written as DNA, the CDR3 is TGTGCCAGCAGCGTAGTTGGGTGGAGCCCGGACAGGGCCGCTGGCTACACCTTC. Protein sequence: CASSVVGWSPDRAAGYTF.

The rearrangement joins TRBV2 to TRBJ2-2; no clear D gene. V was cut by 0 bases and J by 2 bases, with 10 bases left in between. The CDR3 is 16 amino acids. Germline V gene lookup returns CDR1 SNHLY and CDR2 FYNNEI. DNA for the CDR3: TGTGCCAGCAGTGAAGCCCTCCGTAAAAACACCGGGGAGCTGTTTTTT. Translation: CASSEALRKNTGELFF.